This T cell receptor (beta chain) was captured in a study of graft-versus-host responses after intestinal transplantation. The overall study: Transplants given to recipients were multivisceral, liver-intestinal, or isolated intestinal.

CDR3 length: 15 residues. Germline V CDR1 and CDR2: SNHLY, FYNNEI. V shed 3 bases and J shed 0 bases, with 9 bases lying between them. Study results and caveats: Ileal or blood samples showed some GvH clones first, and such clones were also found in recipient marrow.

Clones were sequenced by immunoSEQ multiplex PCR, and TCRdb holds only the in-frame ones, with some missing. The data contain about 90,000 clones, 90% to 95% of them seen just once; the ten biggest clones take up approximately 1%. This clone was recorded once. Its target is not known. Sequencing used unstimulated CD8+ T cells sorted from spleen or lymph node cells, obtained before transplant. V gene TRBV2 combines with J gene TRBJ1-5; D remains ambiguous. This TCR was sampled from a human donor who was the organ donor for an intestinal transplant. The CDR3 is CASSEWARSNQPQHF. CDR3 DNA: TGTGCCAGCAGTGAGTGGGCACGTAGCAATCAGCCCCAGCATTTT.